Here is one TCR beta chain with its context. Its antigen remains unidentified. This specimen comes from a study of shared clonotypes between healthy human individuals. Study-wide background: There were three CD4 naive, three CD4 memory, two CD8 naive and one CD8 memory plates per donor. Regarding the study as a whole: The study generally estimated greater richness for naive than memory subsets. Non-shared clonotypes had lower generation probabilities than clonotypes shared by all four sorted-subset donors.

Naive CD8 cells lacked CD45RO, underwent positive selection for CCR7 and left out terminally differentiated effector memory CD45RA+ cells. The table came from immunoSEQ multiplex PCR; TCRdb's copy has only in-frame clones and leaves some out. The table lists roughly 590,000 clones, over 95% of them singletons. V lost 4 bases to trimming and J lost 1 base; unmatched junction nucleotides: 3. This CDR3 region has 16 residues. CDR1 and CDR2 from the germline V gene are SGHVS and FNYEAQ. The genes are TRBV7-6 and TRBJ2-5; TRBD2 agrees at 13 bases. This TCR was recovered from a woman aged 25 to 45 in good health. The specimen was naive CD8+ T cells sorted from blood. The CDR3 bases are TGTGCCAGCAGCTGGGGACTAGCGGGGCCCCAAGAGACCCAGTACTTC. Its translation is CASSWGLAGPQETQYF.